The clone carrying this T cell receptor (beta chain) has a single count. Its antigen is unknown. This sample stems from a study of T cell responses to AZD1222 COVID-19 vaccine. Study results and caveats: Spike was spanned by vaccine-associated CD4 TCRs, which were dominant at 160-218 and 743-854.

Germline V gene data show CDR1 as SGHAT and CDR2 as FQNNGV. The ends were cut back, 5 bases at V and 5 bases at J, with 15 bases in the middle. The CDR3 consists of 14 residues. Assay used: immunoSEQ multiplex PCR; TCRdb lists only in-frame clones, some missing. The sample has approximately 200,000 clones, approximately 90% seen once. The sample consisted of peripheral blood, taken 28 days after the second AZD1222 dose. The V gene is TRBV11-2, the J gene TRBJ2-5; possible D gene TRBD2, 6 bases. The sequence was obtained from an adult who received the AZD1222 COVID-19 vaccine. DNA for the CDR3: TGTGCCAGCAGCCCACCGATGGAGGGGGAGACCCAGTACTTC. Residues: CASSPPMEGETQYF.